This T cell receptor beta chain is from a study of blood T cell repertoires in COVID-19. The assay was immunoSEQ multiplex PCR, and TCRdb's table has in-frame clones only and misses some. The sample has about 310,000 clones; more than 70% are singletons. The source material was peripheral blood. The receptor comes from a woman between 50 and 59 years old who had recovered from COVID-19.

The DNA for the CDR3 is TGTGCCAGTACCGAACAGCAGGCTTCACCCCTCCACTTT. The encoded protein is CASTEQQASPLHF. The chain employs TRBV19 and TRBJ1-6; unclear D gene. Trimming pared 7 bases from V and 9 bases from J, leaving 13 bases between. Germline CDR1 LNHDA, CDR2 SQIVND (reference sequence). The CDR3 consists of 13 residues.